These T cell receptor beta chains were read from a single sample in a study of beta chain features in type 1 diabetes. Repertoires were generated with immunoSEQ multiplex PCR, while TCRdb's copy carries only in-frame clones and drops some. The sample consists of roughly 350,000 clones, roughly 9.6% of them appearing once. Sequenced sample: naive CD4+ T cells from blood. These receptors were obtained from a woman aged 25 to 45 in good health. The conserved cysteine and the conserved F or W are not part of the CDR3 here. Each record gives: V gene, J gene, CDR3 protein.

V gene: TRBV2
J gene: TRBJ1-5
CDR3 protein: ASSEESGGGNQPQH

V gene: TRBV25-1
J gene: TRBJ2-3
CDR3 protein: ASSEEGASTDTQY

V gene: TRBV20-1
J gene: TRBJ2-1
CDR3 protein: STRGLDEQF

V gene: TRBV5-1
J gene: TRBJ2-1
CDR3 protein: ASTPGGPYSYNEQF

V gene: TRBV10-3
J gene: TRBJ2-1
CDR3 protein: AISEFGSGKTYNEQF

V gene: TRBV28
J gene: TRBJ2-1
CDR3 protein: ASSLYSRLAASSYNEQF

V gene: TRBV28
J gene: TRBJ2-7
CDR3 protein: ASSTGQADIHEQY

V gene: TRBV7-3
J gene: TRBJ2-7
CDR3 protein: ASSSVGVQY

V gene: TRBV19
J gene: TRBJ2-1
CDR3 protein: ASMTSGSGDEQF

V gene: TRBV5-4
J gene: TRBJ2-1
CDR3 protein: ASGNNAAGEDEQF

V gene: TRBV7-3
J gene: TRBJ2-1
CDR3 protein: ASSLVPGTSGRATNEQF

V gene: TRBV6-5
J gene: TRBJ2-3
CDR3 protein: ASSGPTYTQY

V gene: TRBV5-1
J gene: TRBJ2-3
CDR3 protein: ASSRDRGRADTQY

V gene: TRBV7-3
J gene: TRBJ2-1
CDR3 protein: ASSPVGVLNEQF

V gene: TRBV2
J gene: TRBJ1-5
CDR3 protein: ASSSDRNQPQH

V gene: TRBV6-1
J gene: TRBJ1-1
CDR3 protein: ASSFPGLETEAF

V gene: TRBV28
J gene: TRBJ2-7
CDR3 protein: ASSLQLQGASYEQY

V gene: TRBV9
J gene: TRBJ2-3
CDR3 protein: ASSVFSGSTDTQY

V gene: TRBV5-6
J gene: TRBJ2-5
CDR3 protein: ASSAWGQLETQY

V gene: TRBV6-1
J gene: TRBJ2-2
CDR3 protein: ARGEDTGELF

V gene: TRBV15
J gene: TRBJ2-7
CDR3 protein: ATSRDLQRTGFDEQY

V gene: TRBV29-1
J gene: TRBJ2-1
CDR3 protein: SPKRFSALAGGPTYNEQF

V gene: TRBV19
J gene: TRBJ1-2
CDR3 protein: ASSTPGTGYRYGYT

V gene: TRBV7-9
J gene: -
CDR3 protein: ASSLAGVYEQY

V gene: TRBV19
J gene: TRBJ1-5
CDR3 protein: ASSEGRRDNQPQH

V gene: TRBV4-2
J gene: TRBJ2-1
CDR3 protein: ASSQAGDSGNYNEQF

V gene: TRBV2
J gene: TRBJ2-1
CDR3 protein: ASSGGTSGVDEQF

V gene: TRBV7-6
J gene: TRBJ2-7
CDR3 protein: ASSLTGGAYEQY